This T cell receptor (beta chain) came from a study of T cell changes during pregnancy in multiple sclerosis. Sequencing was performed with immunoSEQ multiplex PCR; in TCRdb, only in-frame clones are kept and a portion is missing. The repertoire holds 37,000 or so clones, approximately 90% seen once, with more than 0.5% in the top ten. The sequences come from CD4+ T cells from peripheral blood mononuclear cells, collected in the first trimester of pregnancy. The clonotype originates from a female donor with multiple sclerosis, enrolled in a pregnancy study.

The CDR3 bases are TGCAGCGTTATCACAGGGGGCGGTTTCGGGAGCAATCAGCCCCAGCATTTT. Protein product: CSVITGGGFGSNQPQHF. V is TRBV29-1 and J is TRBJ1-5; TRBD1 matches 9 bases. The CDR3 loop spans 17 amino acids. The V and J ends lost 5 bases and 1 base, in that order; junction bases with no gene match: 12. CDR1 and CDR2 (germline): SQVTM, ANQGSEA.